What follows are 30 T cell receptor beta chains derived from one specimen sequenced in a study of blood T cells in healthy people across ages. A sample-barcoded 5' primer and a J-beta primer mix were used in a second PCR of roughly 6 to 11 cycles. TCRdb called the 5' RACE reads again in MiXCR, with one record for every CDR3 protein. The sample shows approximately 1,000,000 distinct CDR3 sequences, roughly two fifths of them seen only once. Sequencing was carried out using blood. These receptors all come from a man aged 18 to 29 in good health.

This clonotype was detected a few times. The rearrangement joins TRBV12-3 or TRBV12-4 to TRBJ2-3; weak D call: TRBD2 (5 bases). The length of the CDR3 is 14 residues. With 3 bases removed from V and 6 bases from J, the gap between germline ends came to 13 bases. The CDR3, as DNA: TGTGCCAGCAGTTTGATAGCGCCTCGGGATACGCAGTATTTT. Translating it yields CASSLIAPRDTQYF.

This rearrangement joins TRBV28 to TRBJ1-2; D unresolved. Germline-derived CDR1 and CDR2 are MDHEN and SYDVKM. This CDR3 is built from 13 residues. V was pared by 2 bases and J by 6 bases, with 10 bases between. DNA of the CDR3: TGTGCCAGCAGTTTAACGAGGGAGGATGGCTACACCTTC. Translation: CASSLTREDGYTF.

The sample holds a few counts of this clonotype. The CDR3 sequence: CSANSPSYNEQFF. DNA for the CDR3: TGCAGTGCTAACTCCCCTTCCTACAATGAGCAGTTCTTC. The chain employs TRBV20-1 and TRBJ2-1; no clear D gene. Germline V gives CDR1 DFQATT, CDR2 SNEGSKA (reference sequence). The CDR3 runs to 13 residues. Trimming took off 4 bases at V and 1 base at J, with 8 bases between the two ends.

The genes are TRBV6-6 and TRBJ2-1; 10 bases map to TRBD2. Germline CDR1 reads MNHNY; CDR2 reads SVGAGI (reference sequence). CDR3 length: 15 amino acids. The ends lost 6 bases at V and 7 bases at J; junction bases unmatched: 9. In DNA, the CDR3 is TGTGCCAGCAGATCAGCGGGGGGGCCGAGGAATGAGCAGTTCTTC. Residues: CASRSAGGPRNEQFF.

The chain carries TRBV12-3 or TRBV12-4 and TRBJ2-1, with D possibly being TRBD2 (5 bases). V lost 5 bases, J lost 13 bases, and 15 bases lay in between. This CDR3 has 12 residues. CDR3 sequence: CASSPSLKTQFF. The CDR3 coding sequence is TGTGCCAGCAGTCCTAGCCTTAAGACCCAGTTCTTC.

This clonotype was counted a few times. V is TRBV7-9 and J is TRBJ1-2; TRBD1 matches 7 bases. The CDR3 consists of 15 residues. Trimming cost V 5 bases and J 6 bases; bases outside gene matches: 12. Germline V gene sequence: CDR1 SEHNR, CDR2 FQNEAQ (reference sequence). In nucleotides, the CDR3 is TGTGCCAGCAGCGTAGACCTCGGGACAGACGATGGCTACACCTTC. Translating gives CASSVDLGTDDGYTF.

This clonotype turned up a few times. The chain joins TRBV12-3 or TRBV12-4 to TRBJ2-1; perhaps TRBD1 as D (6 bases). V lost 1 base and J 15 bases, leaving 13 bases between the germline ends. The CDR3 contains 12 residues. The CDR3 sequence: CASSLEGQRGFF. CDR3 DNA: TGTGCCAGCAGTTTAGAGGGACAAAGAGGGTTCTTC.

The chain uses TRBV12-3 or TRBV12-4 and TRBJ1-4; unclear D gene. CDR3 length equals 11 residues. V gave up 3 bases and J gave up 12 bases, with 8 bases separating them. CDR3 sequence reads: CASSFSRELFF. The CDR3 nucleotides are TGTGCCAGCAGTTTCTCGAGGGAACTGTTTTTT.

This chain links TRBV7-6 with TRBJ1-1, with D maybe TRBD1 (6 bases). Germline lookup yields CDR1 SGHVS and CDR2 FNYEAQ. The V end was cut by 5 bases, the J end by 2 bases, with 18 bases between. The CDR3 is 16 amino acids. The CDR3: CASSISANRVNTEAFF. CDR3 DNA sequence: TGTGCCAGCAGCATTAGCGCAAACAGGGTCAACACTGAAGCTTTCTTT.

About this clonotype: Relative to the germline gene, one junction end is altered; a read error may explain this. V is TRBV12-3 or TRBV12-4 and J is TRBJ2-1; D is unresolved. The CDR3 loop spans 14 amino acids. The DNA of the CDR3 is TGTGCCAGCAGTTTTAGGCACGATAGCAATGTGCAGTTCTTC. Its translation is CASSFRHDSNVQFF.

V is TRBV6-5 and J is TRBJ1-3; D is unclear. With 5 bases removed from V and 0 bases from J, the gap between germline ends came to 14 bases. The CDR3 has 16 residues. Germline CDR1 is MNHEY and CDR2 is SVGAGI. The CDR3 DNA reads TGTGCCAGCAGTAAAACTTGGGATGTCTCTGGAAACACCATATATTTT. It yields the protein CASSKTWDVSGNTIYF.

The DNA for the CDR3 is TGTGCCAGCAGCGTAAGGCCGGCGGGGACCGCAGATACGCAGTATTTT. Its translation: CASSVRPAGTADTQYF. This sequence joins TRBV9 and TRBJ2-3; tentatively, D is TRBD2 (6 bases). There are 16 residues in the CDR3. CDR1 and CDR2 (germline): SGDLS, YYNGEE. The V end was cut by 1 base, the J end by 4 bases, with 16 bases between. Together with reference TRBV9 and TRBJ2-3, the CDR3 gives the full variable domain: DSGVTQTPKHLITATGQRVTLRCSPRSGDLSVYWYQQSLDQGLQFLIQYYNGEERAKGNILERFSAQQFPDLHSELNLSSLELGDSALYFCASSVRPAGTADTQYFGPGTRLTVL.

The genes are TRBV6-6 and TRBJ2-6, with unresolved D. The CDR3 spans 15 residues. Trimming took 7 bases from V and 0 from J, leaving 10 bases between them. Germline V CDR1 and CDR2: MNHNY, SVGAGI (reference sequence). The CDR3 loop is CASTQIVSGANVLTF. The CDR3 DNA reads as TGTGCCAGCACCCAAATAGTCTCTGGGGCCAACGTCCTGACTTTC.

This clonotype has only a few counts. The chain joins TRBV12-3 or TRBV12-4 to TRBJ1-5, with TRBD1 matching 9 bases. Unmatched junction bases numbered 10, after V lost 6 bases and J lost 4 bases. The CDR3 is made up of 16 amino acids. CDR3: CASSLGTGLGNQPQHF. CDR3 nucleotides: TGTGCCAGCAGCCTAGGGACAGGGCTTGGGAATCAGCCCCAGCATTTT.

This clonotype turned up a few times. The chain links TRBV28 to TRBJ1-5; D remains unclear. This CDR3 region has 14 residues. V lost 10 bases to trimming and J lost 3 bases, with 16 bases between them. The germline CDR1 and CDR2 sequences are MDHEN and SYDVKM. The CDR3 sequence: CATLVEKVNQPQHF. In nucleotides, the CDR3 is TGTGCCACCTTGGTGGAGAAAGTCAATCAGCCCCAGCATTTT.

This clonotype was seen only a few times. In DNA form, the CDR3 reads TGTGCCAGCAGTTTGGGGTTTGGGAATTCACCCCTCCACTTT. The encoded protein is CASSLGFGNSPLHF. The chain employs TRBV28 and TRBJ1-6; D is unclear. The CDR3 contains 14 residues. CDR1 and CDR2 (germline): MDHEN, SYDVKM. V was trimmed by 3 bases and J by 7 bases, leaving 10 bases between them.

This clonotype was observed many times. The V gene is TRBV20-1, the J gene TRBJ2-1; D possibly corresponds to TRBD1 (6 bases). Germline CDR1 is DFQATT and CDR2 is SNEGSKA (reference sequence). The V end was cut by 5 bases, the J end by 7 bases, with 9 bases between. The CDR3 extends over 11 amino acids. CDR3 sequence reads: CSAPTGNEQFF. The CDR3 DNA reads as TGCAGTGCTCCCACAGGGAATGAGCAGTTCTTC.

The CDR3, as DNA: TGTGCCAGCAGCCCCGACGGTATTACCTACGAGCAGTACTTC. It encodes CASSPDGITYEQYF. The chain combines TRBV7-6 with TRBJ2-7; D unresolved. This CDR3 is built from 14 residues. In germline, CDR1 is SGHVS, CDR2 FNYEAQ. Trimming shortened V by 5 bases and J by 2 bases, and 13 bases separated the two germline ends.

This clonotype has more than one count but fewer than ten. The CDR3 is CASSLAAGYTEAFF. In DNA form, the CDR3 reads TGTGCCAGCAGCTTAGCGGCGGGATACACTGAAGCTTTCTTT. The rearrangement links TRBV7-2 to TRBJ1-1; D remains ambiguous. V shed 0 bases and J shed 3 bases, with 8 bases lying between them. This CDR3 spans 14 amino acids. Looked up from germline, CDR1 is SGHTA and CDR2 is FQGNSA.

CDR3 protein: CASSITGTGEKLFF. The CDR3, as DNA: TGTGCCAGCAGCATTACCGGGACGGGCGAAAAACTGTTTTTT. The chain couples TRBV7-9 to TRBJ1-4, with D possibly TRBD1 on 5 matching bases. Trimming pared 5 bases from V and 8 bases from J, leaving 15 bases between. The CDR3 is made up of 14 amino acids. The germline V gene encodes CDR1 SEHNR and CDR2 FQNEAQ (reference sequence).

With respect to this clonotype: This sequence may be a read error, since a much larger clone differs from it by one base. The chain uses TRBV7-2 and TRBJ2-1, with TRBD2 identical over 8 bases. Per germline, CDR1 SGHTA and CDR2 FQGNSA. CDR3 length: 13 amino acids. The DNA of the CDR3 is TGTGCCTGCAGCATCACAGCGGGGGTTGAGCAGTTCTTC. It encodes CACSITAGVEQFF.

CDR3 residues: CSASPQGDTEAFF. The CDR3 DNA is TGCAGTGCTAGCCCGCAGGGGGACACTGAAGCTTTCTTT. V gene TRBV20-1 combines with J gene TRBJ1-1, with TRBD1 matching 7 bases. V was pared by 3 bases and J by 3 bases, with 4 bases of the junction left unmatched. CDR1 and CDR2 (germline): DFQATT, SNEGSKA (reference sequence). The CDR3 runs 13 residues.

The chain links TRBV20-1 to TRBJ2-5; TRBD1 agrees at 10 bases. The last part of the DNA fits TRBJ2-7 better; the J call may be wrong. Germline CDR1 and CDR2: DFQATT and SNEGSKA (reference sequence). CDR3 length: 13 amino acids. The CDR3: CSVRAGTGVEQYF. Written as DNA, the CDR3 is TGCAGTGTAAGAGCCGGGACAGGGGTCGAGCAGTACTTC.

The rearrangement uses TRBV15 and TRBJ2-3; maybe TRBD1 (5 bases). Trimming stripped 3 bases from V and 0 bases from J, with 10 bases between. Germline V gene data show CDR1 as LNHNV and CDR2 as YYDKDF (reference sequence). The CDR3 extends over 15 amino acids. The CDR3 loop reads CATSRGRASTDTQYF. In nucleotides, the CDR3 is TGTGCCACCAGCAGGGGCAGGGCTAGCACAGATACGCAGTATTTT.

This clonotype showed up many times. The chain carries TRBV12-3 or TRBV12-4 and TRBJ1-1; 7 bases align to TRBD1. This CDR3 region has 13 residues. With 4 bases clipped from V and 1 base from J, the junction kept 0 bases outside the gene matches. The DNA of the CDR3 is TGTGCCAGCAGTTGGACAGGGAACACTGAAGCTTTCTTT. Encoded protein: CASSWTGNTEAFF.

The rearrangement uses TRBV6-5 and TRBJ1-6; D is undetermined. Germline V gives CDR1 MNHEY, CDR2 SVGAGI. CDR3 size: 14 residues. V gave up 2 bases and J gave up 7 bases, with 9 bases separating them. CDR3 nucleotides: TGTGCCAGCAGTTACGCTCAAGTCAATTCACCCCTCCACTTT. Translation: CASSYAQVNSPLHF.

This clonotype was picked up a small number of times. V is TRBV20-1 and J is TRBJ1-2; D gene uncertain. Germline V gene data show CDR1 as DFQATT and CDR2 as SNEGSKA (reference sequence). The CDR3 spans 14 residues. Trimming cost V 0 bases and J 8 bases, with 16 bases left between them. The CDR3 DNA sequence: TGCAGTGCTAGAGATCGTGGACGGATGGGCGGCTACACCTTC. It specifies CSARDRGRMGGYTF.

This clonotype was seen at least ten times. The J gene is TRBJ2-3, the V gene TRBV20-1; 11 bases fit TRBD2. The CDR3 runs to 16 residues. Germline CDR1 reads DFQATT; CDR2 reads SNEGSKA (reference sequence). Trimming took 5 bases from V and 0 from J; bases not matched to a gene: 7. CDR3 loop: CSAEGLADPSTDTQYF. DNA of the CDR3: TGCAGTGCTGAGGGACTAGCGGACCCTAGCACAGATACGCAGTATTTT.

This clonotype occurred a few times. This rearrangement joins TRBV5-6 to TRBJ2-3, with D possibly being TRBD2 (6 bases). The V gene's germline CDR1 is SGHDT and CDR2 YYEEEE. The CDR3 is made up of 16 amino acids. V was shortened by 0 bases and J by 2 bases, with 13 bases between the two germline ends. As DNA, the CDR3 is TGTGCCAGCAGCTTGGCATTGCGGGGCCACACAGATACGCAGTATTTT. Protein sequence: CASSLALRGHTDTQYF. The complete variable domain, with remaining parts taken from reference TRBV5-6 and TRBJ2-3, reads DAGVTQSPTHLIKTRGQQVTLRCSPKSGHDTVSWYQQALGQGPQFIFQYYEEEERQRGNFPDRFSGHQFPNYSSELNVNALLLGDSALYLCASSLALRGHTDTQYFGPGTRLTVL.

This clonotype was seen a few times. J is TRBJ2-5 and V is TRBV13; D is ambiguous. The V gene's germline CDR1 is PRHDT and CDR2 FYEKMQ (reference sequence). CDR3 length: 14 amino acids. Between the trimmed V and J ends, which lost 4 bases and 2 bases, there was a span of 11 bases. Here the CDR3 reads CASSSRGPQETQYF. The DNA of the CDR3 is TGTGCCAGCAGCTCCCGTGGGCCACAAGAGACCCAGTACTTC.